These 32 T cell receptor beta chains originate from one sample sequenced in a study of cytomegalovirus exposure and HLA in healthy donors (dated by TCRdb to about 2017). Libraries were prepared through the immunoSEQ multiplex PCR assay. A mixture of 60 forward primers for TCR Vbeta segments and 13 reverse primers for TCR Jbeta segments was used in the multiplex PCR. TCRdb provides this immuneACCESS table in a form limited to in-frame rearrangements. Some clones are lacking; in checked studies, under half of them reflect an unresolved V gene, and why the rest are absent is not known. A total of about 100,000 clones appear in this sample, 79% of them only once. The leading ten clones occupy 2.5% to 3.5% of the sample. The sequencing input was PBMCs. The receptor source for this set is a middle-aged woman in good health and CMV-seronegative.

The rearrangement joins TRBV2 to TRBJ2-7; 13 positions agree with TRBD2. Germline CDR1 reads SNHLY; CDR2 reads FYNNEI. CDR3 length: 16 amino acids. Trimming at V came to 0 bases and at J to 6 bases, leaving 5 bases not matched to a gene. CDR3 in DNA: TGTGCCAGCAGTGAAGCTGGGGGACTAGCGGGAAGCGAGCAGTACTTC. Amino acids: CASSEAGGLAGSEQYF. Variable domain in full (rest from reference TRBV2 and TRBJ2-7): EPEVTQTPSHQVTQMGQEVILRCVPISNHLYFYWYRQILGQKVEFLVSFYNNEISEKSEIFDDQFSVERPDGSNFTLKIRSTKLEDSAMYFCASSEAGGLAGSEQYFGPGTRLTVT.

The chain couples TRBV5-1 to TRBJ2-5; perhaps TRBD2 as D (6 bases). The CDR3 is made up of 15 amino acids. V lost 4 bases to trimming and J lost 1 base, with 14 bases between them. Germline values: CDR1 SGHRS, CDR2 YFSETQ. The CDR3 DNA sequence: TGCGCCAGCAGCCCCGGCCTAGCGACCCAAGAGACCCAGTACTTC. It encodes CASSPGLATQETQYF.

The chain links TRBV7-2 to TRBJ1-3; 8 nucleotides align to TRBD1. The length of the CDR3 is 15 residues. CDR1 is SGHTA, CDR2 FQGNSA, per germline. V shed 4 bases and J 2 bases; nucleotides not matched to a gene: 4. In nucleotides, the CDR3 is TGTGCCAGCAGCTCCAACAGGGGGACTGGAAACACCATATATTTT. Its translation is CASSSNRGTGNTIYF.

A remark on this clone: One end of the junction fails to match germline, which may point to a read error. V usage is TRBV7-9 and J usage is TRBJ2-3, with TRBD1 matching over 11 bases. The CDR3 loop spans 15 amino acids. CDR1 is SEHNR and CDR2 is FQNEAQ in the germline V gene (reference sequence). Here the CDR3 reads CSSSLGQGAGDTQYF. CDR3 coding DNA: TGTTCCAGCAGCTTAGGACAGGGGGCAGGGGATACGCAGTATTTT.

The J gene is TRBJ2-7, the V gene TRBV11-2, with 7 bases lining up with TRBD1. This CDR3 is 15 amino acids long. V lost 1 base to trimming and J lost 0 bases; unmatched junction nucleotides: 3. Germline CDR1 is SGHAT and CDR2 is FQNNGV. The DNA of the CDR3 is TGTGCCAGCAGCTTAGTGGGGACAGCCTCCTACGAGCAGTACTTC. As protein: CASSLVGTASYEQYF. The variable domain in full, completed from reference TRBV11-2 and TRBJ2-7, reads EAGVAQSPRYKIIEKRQSVAFWCNPISGHATLYWYQQILGQGPKLLIQFQNNGVVDDSQLPKDRFSAERLKGVDSTLKIQPAKLEDSAVYLCASSLVGTASYEQYFGPGTRLTVT.

This CDR3 reads CATSRDSGANTEAFF. The CDR3 DNA reads as TGTGCCACCAGCAGAGATTCAGGGGCGAACACTGAAGCTTTCTTT. The genes are TRBV15 and TRBJ1-1, with D perhaps TRBD1 (6 bases). The CDR3 contains 15 residues. CDR1 is LNHNV, CDR2 YYDKDF, per germline (reference sequence). V was trimmed by 0 bases and J by 1 base, leaving 9 bases between them.

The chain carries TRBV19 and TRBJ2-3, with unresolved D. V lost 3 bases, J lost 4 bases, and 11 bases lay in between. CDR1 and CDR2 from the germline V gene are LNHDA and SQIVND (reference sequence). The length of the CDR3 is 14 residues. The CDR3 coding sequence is TGTGCCAGTAGTATGACTGGTACGTCAGATACGCAGTATTTT. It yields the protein CASSMTGTSDTQYF.

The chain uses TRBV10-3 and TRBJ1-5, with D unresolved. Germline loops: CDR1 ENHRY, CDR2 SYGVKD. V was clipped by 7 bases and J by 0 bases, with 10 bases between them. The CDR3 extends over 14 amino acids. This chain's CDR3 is CAINCSYSNQPQHF. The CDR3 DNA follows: TGTGCCATCAATTGCAGTTATAGCAATCAGCCCCAGCATTTT.

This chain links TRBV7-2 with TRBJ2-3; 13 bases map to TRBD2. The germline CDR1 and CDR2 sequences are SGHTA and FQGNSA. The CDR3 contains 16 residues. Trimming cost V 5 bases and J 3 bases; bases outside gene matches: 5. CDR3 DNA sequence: TGTGCCAGCAGCCCTCAGGGACTAGCGGGGACAGATACGCAGTATTTT. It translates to CASSPQGLAGTDTQYF.

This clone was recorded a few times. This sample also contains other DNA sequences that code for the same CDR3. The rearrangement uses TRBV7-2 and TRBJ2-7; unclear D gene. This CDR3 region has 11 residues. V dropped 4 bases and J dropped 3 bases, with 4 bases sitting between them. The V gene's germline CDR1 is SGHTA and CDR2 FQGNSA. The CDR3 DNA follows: TGTGCCAGCAGCTCATTCTACGAGCAGTACTTC. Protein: CASSSFYEQYF.

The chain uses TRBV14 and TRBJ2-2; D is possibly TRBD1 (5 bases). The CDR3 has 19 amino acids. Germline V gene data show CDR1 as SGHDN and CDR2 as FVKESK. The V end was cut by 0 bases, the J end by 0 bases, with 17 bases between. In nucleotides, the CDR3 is TGTGCCAGCAGCCAAGATAGGTTTTGGGGCGGCACGAACACCGGGGAGCTGTTTTTT. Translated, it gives CASSQDRFWGGTNTGELFF.

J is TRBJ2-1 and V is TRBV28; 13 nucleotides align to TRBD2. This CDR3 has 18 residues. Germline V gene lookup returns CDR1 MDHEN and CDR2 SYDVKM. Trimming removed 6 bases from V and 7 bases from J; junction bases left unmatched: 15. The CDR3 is CASSHNLRTSGSGNEQFF. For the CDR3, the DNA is TGTGCCAGCAGCCACAACCTCCGGACTAGCGGGAGTGGTAATGAGCAGTTCTTC.

The DNA for the CDR3 is TGTGCCAGCAGTGATCCCCCGGGACAGGGACACGAGCAGTACTTC. Translating gives CASSDPPGQGHEQYF. V is TRBV2 and J is TRBJ2-7, with 9 bases fitting TRBD1. This CDR3 region has 15 residues. Germline V gene data show CDR1 as SNHLY and CDR2 as FYNNEI. Losses at the gene ends were 3 bases for V and 5 bases for J; bases not matched to a gene: 8. The whole variable domain, remainder taken from reference TRBV2 and TRBJ2-7, is EPEVTQTPSHQVTQMGQEVILRCVPISNHLYFYWYRQILGQKVEFLVSFYNNEISEKSEIFDDQFSVERPDGSNFTLKIRSTKLEDSAMYFCASSDPPGQGHEQYFGPGTRLTVT.

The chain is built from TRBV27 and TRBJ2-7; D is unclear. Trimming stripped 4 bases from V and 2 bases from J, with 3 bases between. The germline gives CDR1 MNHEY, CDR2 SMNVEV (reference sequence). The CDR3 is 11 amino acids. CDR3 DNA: TGTGCCAGCAGTTCTACCTACGAGCAGTACTTC. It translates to CASSSTYEQYF.

CDR3 DNA sequence: TGTGCCAGCAGTTTAGGGACAGGGGATTCCTACGAGCAGTACTTC. Translation: CASSLGTGDSYEQYF. This chain joins TRBV27 and TRBJ2-7, with TRBD1 identical over 10 bases. CDR1 MNHEY and CDR2 SMNVEV come from the germline V gene (reference sequence). After removal of 2 bases from V and 1 base from J, the junction contained 2 bases not matched to a gene. The CDR3 extends over 15 amino acids.

The CDR3 here is CASSQVTGGGNTIYF. The DNA of the CDR3 is TGCGCCAGCAGCCAGGTCACAGGGGGGGGAAACACCATATATTTT. This chain links TRBV4-3 with TRBJ1-3; TRBD1 matches at 8 bases. This CDR3 comprises 15 residues. Per the germline V gene, CDR1 is LGHNA and CDR2 is YSLEER. The junction had 5 bases not matched to a gene; V was cut back by 3 bases and J by 4 bases.

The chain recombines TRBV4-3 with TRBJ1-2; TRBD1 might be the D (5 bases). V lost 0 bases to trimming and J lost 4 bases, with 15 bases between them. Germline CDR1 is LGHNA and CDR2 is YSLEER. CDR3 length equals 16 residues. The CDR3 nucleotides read TGCGCCAGCAGCCAAGACCCCAGGGCTTTCGTCTATGGCTACACCTTC. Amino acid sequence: CASSQDPRAFVYGYTF.

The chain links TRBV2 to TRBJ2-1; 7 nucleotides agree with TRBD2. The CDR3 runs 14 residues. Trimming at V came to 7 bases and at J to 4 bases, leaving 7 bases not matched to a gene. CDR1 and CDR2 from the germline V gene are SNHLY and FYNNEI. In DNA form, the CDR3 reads TGTGCCAGCAAGTTTGGGACTACATACAATGAGCAGTTCTTC. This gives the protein CASKFGTTYNEQFF.

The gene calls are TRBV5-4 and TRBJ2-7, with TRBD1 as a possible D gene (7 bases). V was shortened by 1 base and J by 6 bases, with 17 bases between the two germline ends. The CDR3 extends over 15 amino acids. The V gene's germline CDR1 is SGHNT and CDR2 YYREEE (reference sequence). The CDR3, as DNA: TGTGCCAGCAGCTTGTTTTACAGGGGAGGAGGCGAGCAGTACTTC. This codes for CASSLFYRGGGEQYF.

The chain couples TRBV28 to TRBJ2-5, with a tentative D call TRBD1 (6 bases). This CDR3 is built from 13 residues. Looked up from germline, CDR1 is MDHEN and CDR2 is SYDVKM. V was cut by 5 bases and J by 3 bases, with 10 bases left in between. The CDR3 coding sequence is TGTGCCAGCAGTCGCCCAGGGGAAGAGACCCAGTACTTC. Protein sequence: CASSRPGEETQYF.

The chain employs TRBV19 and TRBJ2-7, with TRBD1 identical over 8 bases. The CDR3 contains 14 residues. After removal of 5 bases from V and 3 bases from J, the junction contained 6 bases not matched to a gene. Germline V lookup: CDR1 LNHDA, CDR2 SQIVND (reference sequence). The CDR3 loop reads CASSAGDRYYEQYF. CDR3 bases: TGTGCCAGTAGTGCCGGGGACAGGTACTACGAGCAGTACTTC.

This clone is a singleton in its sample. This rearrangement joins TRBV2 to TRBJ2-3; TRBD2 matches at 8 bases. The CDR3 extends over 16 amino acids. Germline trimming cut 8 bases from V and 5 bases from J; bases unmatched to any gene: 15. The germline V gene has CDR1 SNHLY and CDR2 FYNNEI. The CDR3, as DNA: TGTGCCAGCGGGGGGGTAGGCGGGGGGCGGGGAGATACGCAGTATTTT. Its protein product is CASGGVGGGRGDTQYF. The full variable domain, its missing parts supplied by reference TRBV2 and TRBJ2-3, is EPEVTQTPSHQVTQMGQEVILRCVPISNHLYFYWYRQILGQKVEFLVSFYNNEISEKSEIFDDQFSVERPDGSNFTLKIRSTKLEDSAMYFCASGGVGGGRGDTQYFGPGTRLTVL.

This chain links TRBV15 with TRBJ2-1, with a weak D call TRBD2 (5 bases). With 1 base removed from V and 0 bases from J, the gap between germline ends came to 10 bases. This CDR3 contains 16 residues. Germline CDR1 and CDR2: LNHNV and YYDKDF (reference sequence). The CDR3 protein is CATSRGTPSSYNEQFF. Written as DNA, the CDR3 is TGTGCCACCAGCAGAGGGACTCCAAGCTCCTACAATGAGCAGTTCTTC.

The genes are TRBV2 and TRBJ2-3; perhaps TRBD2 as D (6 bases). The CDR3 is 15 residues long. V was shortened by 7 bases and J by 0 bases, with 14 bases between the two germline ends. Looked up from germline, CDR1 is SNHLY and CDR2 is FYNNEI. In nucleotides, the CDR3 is TGTGCCAGCACTGCGAGTCGGGGGAGCACAGATACGCAGTATTTT. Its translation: CASTASRGSTDTQYF.

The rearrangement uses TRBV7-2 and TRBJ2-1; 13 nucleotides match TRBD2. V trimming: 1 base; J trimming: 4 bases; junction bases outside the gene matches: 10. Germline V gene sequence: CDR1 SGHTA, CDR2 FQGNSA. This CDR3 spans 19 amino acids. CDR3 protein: CASSLVGLAGASEYNEQFF. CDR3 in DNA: TGTGCCAGCAGCTTAGTTGGACTAGCGGGGGCCTCGGAGTACAATGAGCAGTTCTTC.

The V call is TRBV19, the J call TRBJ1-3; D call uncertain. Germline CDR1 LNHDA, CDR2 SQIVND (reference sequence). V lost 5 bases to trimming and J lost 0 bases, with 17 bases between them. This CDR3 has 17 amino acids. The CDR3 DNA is TGTGCCAGTAGTCCTATCGGGGAGTACCTCTCTGGAAACACCATATATTTT. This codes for CASSPIGEYLSGNTIYF.

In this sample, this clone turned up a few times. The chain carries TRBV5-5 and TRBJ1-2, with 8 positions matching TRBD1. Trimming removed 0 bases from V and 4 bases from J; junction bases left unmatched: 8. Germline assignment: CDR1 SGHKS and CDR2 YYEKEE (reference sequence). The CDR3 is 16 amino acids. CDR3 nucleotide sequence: TGTGCCAGCAGCTTGGGGACAGGGCGTGGAAGCTATGGCTACACCTTC. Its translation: CASSLGTGRGSYGYTF. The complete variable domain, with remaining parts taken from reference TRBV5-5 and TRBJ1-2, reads DAGVTQSPTHLIKTRGQQVTLRCSPISGHKSVSWYQQVLGQGPQFIFQYYEKEERGRGNFPDRFSARQFPNYSSELNVNALLLGDSALYLCASSLGTGRGSYGYTFGSGTRLTVV.

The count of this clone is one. The chain's CDR3 is CASSFYRDTGELFF. The CDR3 nucleotides are TGTGCCAGCAGCTTTTACAGGGACACCGGGGAGCTGTTTTTT. The chain joins TRBV5-4 to TRBJ2-2; a possible D gene is TRBD1 (6 bases). Trimming removed 2 bases from V and 3 bases from J, with 8 bases in between. Germline V CDR1 and CDR2: SGHNT, YYREEE (reference sequence). The CDR3 runs 14 residues.

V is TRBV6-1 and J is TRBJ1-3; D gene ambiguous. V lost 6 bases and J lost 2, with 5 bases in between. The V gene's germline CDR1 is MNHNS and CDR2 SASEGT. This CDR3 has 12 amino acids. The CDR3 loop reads CASRTPGNTIYF. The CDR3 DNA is TGTGCCAGCAGGACACCTGGAAACACCATATATTTT.

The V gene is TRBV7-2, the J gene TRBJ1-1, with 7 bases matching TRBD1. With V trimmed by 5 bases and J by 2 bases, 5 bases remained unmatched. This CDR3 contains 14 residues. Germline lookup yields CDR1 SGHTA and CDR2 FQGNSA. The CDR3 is CASSLRDSNTEAFF. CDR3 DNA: TGTGCCAGCAGCCTACGGGACAGCAACACTGAAGCTTTCTTT.

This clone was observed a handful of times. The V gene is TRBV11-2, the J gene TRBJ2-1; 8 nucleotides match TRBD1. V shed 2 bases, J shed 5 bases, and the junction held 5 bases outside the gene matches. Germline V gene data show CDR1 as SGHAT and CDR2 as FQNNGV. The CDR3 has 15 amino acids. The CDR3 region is CASSLRTGFDNEQFF. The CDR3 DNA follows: TGTGCCAGCAGCTTACGGACAGGGTTTGACAATGAGCAGTTCTTC. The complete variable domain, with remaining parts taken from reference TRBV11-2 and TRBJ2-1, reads EAGVAQSPRYKIIEKRQSVAFWCNPISGHATLYWYQQILGQGPKLLIQFQNNGVVDDSQLPKDRFSAERLKGVDSTLKIQPAKLEDSAVYLCASSLRTGFDNEQFFGPGTRLTVL.

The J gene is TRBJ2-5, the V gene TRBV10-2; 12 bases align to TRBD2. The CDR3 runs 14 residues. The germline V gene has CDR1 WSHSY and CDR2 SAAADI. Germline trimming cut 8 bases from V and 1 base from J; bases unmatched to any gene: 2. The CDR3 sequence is CASGLAGFQETQYF. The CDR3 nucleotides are TGCGCCAGCGGACTAGCGGGGTTCCAAGAGACCCAGTACTTC.